This record covers a single T cell receptor beta chain. Antigen: not known. This entry comes from a study of identical twins. Study results and limitations: Donors were not followed over many years; analysis was cross-sectional. Twins showed weaker excess sharing in their beta out-of-frame sequences. Invariant MAIT and iNKT cells could partly confound zero-insertion analyses.

Every sampled donor was Caucasian and healthy. CDR1 and CDR2 from the germline V gene are LGHDT and YNNKEL (reference sequence). This CDR3 has 15 residues. The ends were cut back, 1 base at V and 3 bases at J, with 13 bases in the middle. TCRdb analysed the 5' RACE reads with MiXCR anew, one entry per CDR3 protein. The data hold about 1.7 million distinct CDR3 sequences, with less than 40% observed a single time. The receptor was isolated from a newborn girl in good health. The genes are TRBV3-1 and TRBJ2-7; D remains ambiguous. Sequences were obtained from cord blood. DNA for the CDR3: TGTGCCAGCAGCCAAGCTCTCCTCAACCTCTACGAGCAGTACTTC. It is translated as CASSQALLNLYEQYF.